A selection of T cell receptor beta chains follows, all from one sample in a study of neurological immune-mediated disorders. MiXCR, run by TCRdb on the 5' RACE reads, gives a single entry per CDR3 protein. The sample carries around 37,000 distinct CDR3 sequences, around 14% recorded once. The sequenced sample was PBMCs. The receptors originated from a woman between 50 and 59 years old with HTLV-1-associated myelopathy (HAM/TSP). Both conserved end residues are part of each CDR3. Each record gives: V gene, J gene, D gene, clone size, CDR3 DNA, CDR3 protein. The D gene is left open where the match is weak. Clone size appears in some rows only: once, few, many, or a class for an expanded clone.

TRBV7-2	TRBJ1-2	NA	many	TGTGCCAGCAGCTTAGGGCTGGGGGGCTACACCTTC	CASSLGLGGYTF
TRBV7-6	TRBJ2-5	NA	many	TGTGCCAGCAGCTTAGTCCCCCTAGAGACCCAGTACTTC	CASSLVPLETQYF
TRBV27	TRBJ1-2	NA	many	TGTGCCAGCAGTGGCTCTAAACGTGGCTACACCTTC	CASSGSKRGYTF
TRBV29-1	TRBJ2-2	NA	NA	TGCAGCGTTGAAGACGGGGACTGGAACACCGGGGAGCTGTTTTTT	CSVEDGDWNTGELFF
TRBV9	TRBJ1-5	TRBD1	many	TGTGCCAGCAGCGAAGGACAGGGTGGATGGGGGGAGCCCCAGCATTTT	CASSEGQGGWGEPQHF
TRBV9	TRBJ1-1	NA	many	TGTGCCAGCAGTGGACCGAGGGGGGCGGACACTGAAGCTTTCTTT	CASSGPRGADTEAFF
TRBV7-3	TRBJ2-1	TRBD2	many	TGTGCCAGCAGCTCCAACGGGGCGGGGGGAGGTAACAATGAGCAGTTCTTC	CASSSNGAGGGNNEQFF
TRBV7-9	TRBJ2-2	TRBD1	many	TGTGCCAGCAGCTCCGCGCATTCCGGGACAGGAGCTACGAACACCGGGGAGCTGTTTTTT	CASSSAHSGTGATNTGELFF
TRBV6-6	TRBJ2-7	NA	many	TGTGCCAGCAGGCTAACAGCGACCGACTCCTACGAGCAGTACTTC	CASRLTATDSYEQYF
TRBV3-1	TRBJ2-3	NA	many	TGTGCCAGCAGCCAAGAGACGGTGGGAGCAGATACGCAGTATTTT	CASSQETVGADTQYF
TRBV7-2	TRBJ2-5	TRBD2	many	TGTGCCAGCAGCTTACTAACGGGCGGGGGAGGAGAGACCCAGTACTTC	CASSLLTGGGGETQYF
TRBV3-1	TRBJ2-1	TRBD2	many	TGTGCCAGCAGCCATTTCTCCTCGTGGACTAGCGGGGGATCCAATGAGCAGTTCTTC	CASSHFSSWTSGGSNEQFF
TRBV6-6	TRBJ1-4	NA	few	TGTGCCAGCACCACGATAGGGAGGGATGAAAAACTGTTTTTT	CASTTIGRDEKLFF
TRBV15	TRBJ2-2	NA	NA	TGTGCCACCAGCAGAGACGGTGGACGACCCGGGGAGCTGTTTTTT	CATSRDGGRPGELFF
TRBV12-3/TRBV12-4	TRBJ2-7	NA	many	TGTGCCAGCAGTTTATCCCTAAGGTCACGGCCCTACTACGAGCAGTACTTC	CASSLSLRSRPYYEQYF
TRBV5-1	TRBJ1-5	TRBD1	many	TGCGCCAGCAGCCCCGGGACAGGTTCATATAGCAATCAGCCCCAGCATTTT	CASSPGTGSYSNQPQHF
TRBV5-1	TRBJ2-1	NA	many	TGCGCCAGCAGCTTGGATGGGACCTACCTCGAGGAGCAGTTCTTC	CASSLDGTYLEEQFF
TRBV12-3/TRBV12-4	TRBJ2-1	NA	few	TGTGCCAGCAGTTTAGGTCAGTACAATGAGCAGTTCTTC	CASSLGQYNEQFF
TRBV18	TRBJ2-1	TRBD2	many	TGTGCCAGCTCGCCCATAGCGGGGGGGCCTACCTACAATGAGCAGTTCTTC	CASSPIAGGPTYNEQFF
TRBV7-2	TRBJ2-6	NA	many	TGTGCCAGCAGCCCAGGGGTGTTGGGGGCCAACGTCCTGACTTTC	CASSPGVLGANVLTF
TRBV9	TRBJ2-3	NA	many	TGTGCCAGCAGCGTAGGAGTAGATACGCAGTATTTT	CASSVGVDTQYF
TRBV10-2	TRBJ1-1	NA	many	TGCGCCAGCAGGCGGGGAGGGCTATTCACTGAAGCTTTCTTT	CASRRGGLFTEAFF
TRBV12-3/TRBV12-4	TRBJ2-5	NA	many	TGTGCCAGCAGTTTGGCGTATATGGGAGAGACCCAGTACTTC	CASSLAYMGETQYF
TRBV12-3/TRBV12-4	TRBJ1-2	TRBD1	many	TGTGCCAGCAGTTTTGGACAGGCCCATGGCTACACCTTC	CASSFGQAHGYTF
TRBV5-1	TRBJ1-1	NA	NA	TGTGCCAGCAGCTTGGGCGAATTTAACACTGAAGCTTTCTTT	CASSLGEFNTEAFF
TRBV9	TRBJ2-7	NA	NA	TGTGCCAGCAGCGCAGAACCGGGCGCTTACGAGCAGTACTTC	CASSAEPGAYEQYF
TRBV20-1	TRBJ2-7	NA	many	TGCAGTGCCTCCGGACACCCGAACCCCGAGCAGTACTTC	CSASGHPNPEQYF
TRBV2	TRBJ2-7	TRBD1	many	TGTGCCAGCAGTGAGGGACAGGGTGGAATCTACGAGCAGTACTTC	CASSEGQGGIYEQYF
TRBV18	TRBJ2-4	NA	NA	TGTGCCAGCTCAGCTTGGACAGATAGCAAAAACATTCAGTACTTC	CASSAWTDSKNIQYF
TRBV7-2	TRBJ2-7	NA	many	TGTGCCAGCAGCAATGAGGGATTATCAGACGAGCAGTACTTC	CASSNEGLSDEQYF
TRBV7-2	TRBJ1-1	NA	many	TGTGCCAGCAGCTTAGCGTTTTCAAGTCAGCGATCGAACACTGAAGCTTTCTTT	CASSLAFSSQRSNTEAFF
TRBV7-2	TRBJ1-2	NA	many	TGTGCCAGCAGCTTAGAAGGGAGCGTGAGAGGCTACACCTTC	CASSLEGSVRGYTF
TRBV7-2	TRBJ2-3	TRBD2	many	TGTGCCAGCAGCTTAAACGGGGGGGGCACAGATACGCAGTATTTT	CASSLNGGGTDTQYF
TRBV4-3	TRBJ2-7	NA	many	TGCGCCAGCAGCCAAGACCGGGACACTCTGTCCTACGAGCAGTACTTC	CASSQDRDTLSYEQYF
TRBV12-3/TRBV12-4	TRBJ2-4	NA	many	TGTGCCAGCAGTTTGACGGGGGTCGTTCAGTACTTC	CASSLTGVVQYF
TRBV7-9	TRBJ2-2	NA	many	TGTGCCAGCAGCTTGTTAGGGCAGCTCTCGAACACCGGGGAGCTGTTTTTT	CASSLLGQLSNTGELFF
TRBV4-2	TRBJ2-1	NA	many	TGTGCCAGCAGTCCCTGGGTAGCGACAGATGAGCAGTTCTTC	CASSPWVATDEQFF
TRBV11-2	TRBJ1-1	NA	NA	TGTTCCCGCAGCTTAGAAAGGGAAGCTTTCTTT	CSRSLEREAFF
TRBV10-3	TRBJ2-3	TRBD2	many	TGTGCCATCAGTGAGTCTCGAGCGGGGGGCACAGATACGCAGTATTTT	CAISESRAGGTDTQYF
TRBV25-1	TRBJ2-2	TRBD1	many	TGTGCCAGCAGTCGACAGGGTGGCGCCGGGGAGCTGTTTTTT	CASSRQGGAGELFF
TRBV7-2	TRBJ2-7	NA	many	TGTGCCAGCAGTACTGAGACGGTTACCTACGAGCAGTACTTC	CASSTETVTYEQYF
TRBV29-1	TRBJ2-7	NA	many	TGCAGCGTTGTAGGGGGGCTCGTCTACGAGCAGTACTTC	CSVVGGLVYEQYF
TRBV7-9	TRBJ1-2	NA	many	TGTGCCAGCAGCTCCTACAATGCAGTGTATGGCTACACCTTC	CASSSYNAVYGYTF
TRBV20-1	TRBJ1-4	TRBD1	many	TGCAGTGCCCCTGGACAGGGGAGGAAACTGTTTTTT	CSAPGQGRKLFF
TRBV7-2	TRBJ2-1	TRBD2	many	TGTGCCAGCAGACACAGACTAGCGGGAGGCCCGCCAGGTGAGCAGTTCTTC	CASRHRLAGGPPGEQFF
TRBV7-7	TRBJ2-1	TRBD1	many	TGTGCTAGCAGCTTGGGGACAGGGGCCGTGGGGTACAATGAGCAGTTCTTC	CASSLGTGAVGYNEQFF
TRBV6-2/TRBV6-3	TRBJ1-1	NA	many	TGTGCCAGCAGGCTAACAGGGTGGAGAACTGAAGCTTTCTTT	CASRLTGWRTEAFF
TRBV2	TRBJ2-1	TRBD2	few	TGTGCCAGCAGTCCGACTAGCGGGGGGTTCCCCTACAATGAGCAGTTCTTC	CASSPTSGGFPYNEQFF
TRBV6-1	TRBJ2-7	NA	many	TGTGCCAGCAGTGAAGGGGGGAGGGACACCTCGACTTTC	CASSEGGRDTSTF
TRBV5-1	TRBJ1-1	TRBD1	NA	TGCGCCAGCAGCCAATCTGGGACAGTGAACACTGAAGCTTTCTTT	CASSQSGTVNTEAFF